This TCR beta chain was sequenced during a study of cytomegalovirus exposure and HLA in healthy donors. Overall study findings and caveats: Many donors carried some public TCRs, although rarity characterized most TCR sequences.

Of note for this clone: Its antigen is currently unknown.

The protocol was immunoSEQ multiplex PCR, while the TCRdb copy is restricted to in-frame clones and leaves out a portion. Counted here are about 220,000 clones, 85% to 95% occurring once; the ten biggest clones make up 1.1%. With V trimmed by 11 bases and J by 2 bases, 12 bases remained unmatched. The germline V gene encodes CDR1 ENHRY and CDR2 SYGVKD. This CDR3 is built from 15 residues. The chain links TRBV10-3 to TRBJ2-3; 8 bases are shared with TRBD2. This receptor was identified in a woman younger than 30 in good health and CMV-seronegative. Material for sequencing was PBMCs. CDR3 sequence reads: CAARGTRTSTDTQYF. CDR3 in DNA: TGTGCCGCCAGAGGGACTAGGACTTCCACAGATACGCAGTATTTT.